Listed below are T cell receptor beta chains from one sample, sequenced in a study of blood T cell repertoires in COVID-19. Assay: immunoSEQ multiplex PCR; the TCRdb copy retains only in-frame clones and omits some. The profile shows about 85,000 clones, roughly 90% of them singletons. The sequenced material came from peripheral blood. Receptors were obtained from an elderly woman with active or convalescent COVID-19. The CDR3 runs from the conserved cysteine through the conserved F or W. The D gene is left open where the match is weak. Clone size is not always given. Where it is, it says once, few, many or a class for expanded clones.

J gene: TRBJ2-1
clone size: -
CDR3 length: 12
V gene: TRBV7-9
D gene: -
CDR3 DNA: TGTGCCAGCAGCTTATTTACGGAGCGGCAGTTCTTC
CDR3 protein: CASSLFTERQFF

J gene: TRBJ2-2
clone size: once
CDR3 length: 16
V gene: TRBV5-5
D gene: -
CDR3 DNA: TGTGCCAGCAGCTTGGATCTCTCTACGAACACCGGGGAGCTGTTTTTT
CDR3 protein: CASSLDLSTNTGELFF

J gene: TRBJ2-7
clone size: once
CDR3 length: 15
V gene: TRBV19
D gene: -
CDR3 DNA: TGTGCCAGTAGTATGAGAGGCCCTGAAGCCTACGAGCAGTACTTC
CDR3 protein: CASSMRGPEAYEQYF

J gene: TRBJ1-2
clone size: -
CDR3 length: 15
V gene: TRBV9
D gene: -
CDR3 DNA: TGTGCCAGCAGCGTAGGGGACTCCCCAAACTATGGCTACACCTTC
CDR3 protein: CASSVGDSPNYGYTF

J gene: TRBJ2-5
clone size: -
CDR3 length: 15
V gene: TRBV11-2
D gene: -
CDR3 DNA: TGTGCCAGCAGCTTAGAGTTTCAGGGATCGGAGACCCAGTACTTC
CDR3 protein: CASSLEFQGSETQYF

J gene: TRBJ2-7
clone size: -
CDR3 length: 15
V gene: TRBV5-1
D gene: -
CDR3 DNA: TGCGCCAGCAGCCCCGGGGAGCGGGTAGCCTACGAGCAGTACTTC
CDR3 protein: CASSPGERVAYEQYF

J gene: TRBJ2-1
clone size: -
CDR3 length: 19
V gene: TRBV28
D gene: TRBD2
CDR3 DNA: TGTGCCAGCAGCCTATCGGGTTTGACTAGCGGGAGGGCCCCAAATGAGCAGTTCTTC
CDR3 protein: CASSLSGLTSGRAPNEQFF

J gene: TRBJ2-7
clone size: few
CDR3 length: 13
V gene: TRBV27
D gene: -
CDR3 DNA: TGTGCCAGCAGCCATACAGTCTCCTACGAGCAGTACTTC
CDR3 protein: CASSHTVSYEQYF

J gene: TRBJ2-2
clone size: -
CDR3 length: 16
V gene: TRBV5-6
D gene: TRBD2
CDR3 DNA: TGTGCCAGCAGCTCCCCCCTAGCGGGACTGGCCGGGGAGCTGTTTTTT
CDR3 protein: CASSSPLAGLAGELFF

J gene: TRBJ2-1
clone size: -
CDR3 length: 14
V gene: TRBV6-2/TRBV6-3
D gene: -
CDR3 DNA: TGTGCCAGCAGCCCCGGGAGCTCCTACAATGAGCAGTTCTTC
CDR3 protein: CASSPGSSYNEQFF

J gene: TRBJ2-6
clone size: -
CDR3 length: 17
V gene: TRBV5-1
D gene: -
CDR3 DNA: TGCGCCAGCAGCCGTGCGGGTACTGAAACTGGGGCCAACGTCCTGACTTTC
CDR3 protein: CASSRAGTETGANVLTF

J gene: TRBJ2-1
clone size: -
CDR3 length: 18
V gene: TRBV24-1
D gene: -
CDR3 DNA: TGTGCCACCAGGGGTACAGGGGAACGGGGGAGCTCCTACAATGAGCAGTTCTTC
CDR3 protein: CATRGTGERGSSYNEQFF

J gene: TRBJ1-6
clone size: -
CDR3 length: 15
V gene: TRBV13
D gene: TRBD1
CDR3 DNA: TGTGCCAGCAGCTTGGACAGGGGTGAAAATTCACCCCTCCACTTT
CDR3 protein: CASSLDRGENSPLHF

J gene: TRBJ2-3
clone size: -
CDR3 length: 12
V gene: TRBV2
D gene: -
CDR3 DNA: TGTGCCAGCAGGGAACTAGCAGATACGCAGTATTTT
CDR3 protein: CASRELADTQYF